The clone carrying this T cell receptor (beta chain) was seen a single time. What it binds is not known. A much larger clone lies a single base off, so this may be a read error. Through Arm-PCR of CDR3 regions and iRepertoire HTBI primers, TCR beta libraries were built. Each CDR3 protein is one row after TCRdb ran MiXCR on the multiplex PCR reads. In the table there are fewer than 650,000 distinct CDR3 sequences, more than 15% of which are singletons. The data derive from a study of regulatory T cells in long-lasting Graves disease. This CDR3 contains 16 residues. The V and J ends lost 5 bases and 4 bases, in that order; junction bases with no gene match: 6. CDR1 and CDR2 (germline): SEHNR, FQNEAQ (reference sequence). Time point: newly diagnosed GD, antithyroid drugs for less than 3 months. With RNA extracted from PBMCs as input, the TCR library was made. Study-level findings and limits: Newly diagnosed patients shared 750 to 1,000 public clonotypes; persistent patients shared approximately 2,700. Possibly, too few samples lowered accuracy.

This sample also appeared in a second study, on T cells in Graves' hyperthyroidism and ophthalmopathy. That publication notes: Most clonotypes that expanded in the thyroid above 0.001 also showed up in blood. The model anticipated ophthalmopathy a median about 7 months pre-onset.

The chain has TRBV7-9 and TRBJ2-5; 14 bases are shared with TRBD2. This TCR was sampled from a man aged 18 to 30 with Graves disease. Here the sequenced sample was peripheral blood mononuclear cells (PBMCs), taken at new diagnosis, from a patient treated with antithyroid drugs. For the CDR3, the DNA is TGTGCCAGCAGCATAGTAGGACTAGCGGGAGGAGAGACCCAGTACTTC. Translation gives CASSIVGLAGGETQYF.